The 24 T cell receptor beta chains below all came from one sample that was sequenced in a study of blood T cell repertoires in COVID-19. Sequencing used immunoSEQ multiplex PCR; TCRdb keeps in-frame clones, though not all of them. Among 90,000 to 100,000 clones listed, 70% to 90% were seen once. Material for sequencing was peripheral blood. Receptors originate from an elderly man with acute or convalescent COVID-19.

A single count supports this clone. The rearrangement joins TRBV30 to TRBJ2-6, with D possibly being TRBD2 (6 bases). Trimming pared 3 bases from V and 3 bases from J, leaving 9 bases between. Germline V CDR1 and CDR2: GTSNPN, SVGIG (reference sequence). There are 14 residues in the CDR3. CDR3 region: CAWRGGGGANVLTF. The CDR3 DNA is TGTGCCTGGAGGGGAGGAGGTGGGGCCAACGTCCTGACTTTC. The full variable domain, in which reference TRBV30 and TRBJ2-6 provide the parts outside the CDR3, is SQTIHQWPATLVQPVGSPLSLECTVEGTSNPNLYWYRQAAGRGLQLLFYSVGIGQISSEVPQNLSASRPQDRQFILSSKKLLLSDSGFYLCAWRGGGGANVLTFGAGSRLTVL.

V gene TRBV13 combines with J gene TRBJ2-1; 8 bases map to TRBD2. This CDR3 contains 18 residues. V was pared by 10 bases and J by 2 bases, with 19 bases of the junction left unmatched. Germline values: CDR1 PRHDT, CDR2 FYEKMQ (reference sequence). CDR3 sequence (DNA): TGTGCCACTCTCGGCGGGAGGAGGGGGGGATTTACCTACAATGAGCAGTTCTTC. Translation: CATLGGRRGGFTYNEQFF.

The chain combines TRBV7-2 with TRBJ2-5, with D hard to call. Germline loops: CDR1 SGHTA, CDR2 FQGNSA. There are 12 residues in the CDR3. The V end lost 2 bases, the J end lost 3 bases, and 4 bases lay between the germline ends. The CDR3, as DNA: TGTGCCAGCAGCTTACTCGAAGAGACCCAGTACTTC. Encoded protein: CASSLLEETQYF.

The J gene is TRBJ1-4, the V gene TRBV6-1; the D is unclear. Per germline, CDR1 MNHNS and CDR2 SASEGT. V was trimmed by 1 base and J by 4 bases, leaving 10 bases between them. This CDR3 is 15 amino acids long. The CDR3 loop reads CASSEGREVNEKLFF. CDR3 DNA: TGTGCCAGCAGTGAAGGACGGGAGGTTAATGAAAAACTGTTTTTT.

This sequence joins TRBV7-9 and TRBJ1-4; TRBD1 is a possible D gene (6 bases). The CDR3 is 13 amino acids. Germline values: CDR1 SEHNR, CDR2 FQNEAQ (reference sequence). The V gene lost 8 bases and the J gene lost 10 bases, with 17 bases spanning the gap. CDR3 loop: CASHQGGRGKLFF. In nucleotides, the CDR3 is TGTGCCAGCCACCAAGGGGGAAGGGGAAAACTGTTTTTT.

This chain joins TRBV3-1 (or the pseudogene TRBV3-2) and TRBJ2-5, with 11 bases matching TRBD2. V dropped 4 bases and J dropped 3; count of bases not matched to a gene: 7. The CDR3 extends over 16 amino acids. Germline CDR1 reads LGHDT; CDR2 reads YNNKEL (reference sequence). CDR3 sequence: CASSPPLAGAEETQYF. The CDR3 region has the DNA TGTGCCAGCAGCCCGCCACTAGCGGGGGCGGAAGAGACCCAGTACTTC.

This chain uses TRBV5-1 with TRBJ1-3; tentative D call: TRBD1 (6 bases). V was trimmed by 4 bases and J by 0 bases, leaving 11 bases between them. The germline V gene has CDR1 SGHRS and CDR2 YFSETQ. The CDR3 totals 15 residues. The CDR3 sequence: CASSRTVNSGNTIYF. CDR3 DNA sequence: TGCGCCAGCAGCAGGACAGTCAACTCTGGAAACACCATATATTTT.

The V call is TRBV28, the J call TRBJ1-1, with D possibly being TRBD1 (6 bases). The CDR3 extends over 11 amino acids. The germline V and J ends were trimmed by 2 bases and 8 bases, with 6 bases remaining between them. Germline CDR1 MDHEN, CDR2 SYDVKM. In nucleotides, the CDR3 is TGTGCCAGCAGTTTACAGGGGGAAGCTTTCTTT. It translates to CASSLQGEAFF.

The V call is TRBV7-9, the J call TRBJ2-3, with 9 positions matching TRBD1. From germline, CDR1 is SEHNR and CDR2 FQNEAQ (reference sequence). The CDR3 runs 15 residues. V gave up 2 bases and J gave up 9 bases; unmatched junction bases: 9. The CDR3 reads CASSLSGTGFDTQYF. CDR3 nucleotides: TGTGCCAGCAGCTTATCCGGGACAGGGTTCGACACGCAGTATTTT.

The rearrangement links TRBV5-1 to TRBJ1-2; 7 nucleotides line up with TRBD1. The CDR3 sequence is 14 residues long. The germline gives CDR1 SGHRS, CDR2 YFSETQ. With 3 bases clipped from V and 8 bases from J, the junction kept 10 bases outside the gene matches. For the CDR3, the DNA is TGCGCCAGCAGCTATCAAGACAGGGTTGGGGGCTACACCTTC. Residues: CASSYQDRVGGYTF.

The chain joins TRBV29-1 to TRBJ2-1, with TRBD2 identical over 7 bases. J gave up 6 bases and V 7 bases, and 6 bases lay outside the gene matches. The germline CDR1 and CDR2 sequences are SQVTM and ANQGSEA. The CDR3 spans 12 residues. Written as DNA, the CDR3 is TGCAGCGGCGGACTAGGAGTCAATGAGCAGTTCTTC. The encoded protein is CSGGLGVNEQFF.

The table lists this clone with a few counts. The rearrangement uses TRBV4-2 and TRBJ2-2, with 8 positions matching TRBD2. Germline loops: CDR1 LGHNA, CDR2 YNFKEQ. J lost 5 bases, V lost 2 bases, and 7 bases had no gene match. CDR3 size: 16 residues. CDR3 loop: CASSQSGRGGTGELFF. CDR3 DNA: TGTGCCAGCAGCCAAAGCGGGAGAGGAGGAACCGGGGAGCTGTTTTTT.

The chain carries TRBV11-3 and TRBJ2-3; 7 positions agree with TRBD2. The CDR3 has 14 residues. Germline V gene data show CDR1 as SGHNT and CDR2 as YENEEA. With 4 bases clipped from V and 1 base from J, the junction kept 2 bases outside the gene matches. The CDR3 nucleotides read TGTGCCAGCAGCTATACTAGCGGCACAGATACGCAGTATTTT. This encodes CASSYTSGTDTQYF.

The chain has TRBV7-3 and TRBJ2-5; 9 bases are a match to TRBD1. Germline loops: CDR1 SGHTA, CDR2 FQGTGA. V lost 4 bases, J lost 5 bases, and 2 bases stayed unmatched. This CDR3 is 13 amino acids long. The CDR3 is CASSSGQGETQYF. The CDR3 bases are TGTGCCAGCAGCTCCGGACAGGGGGAGACCCAGTACTTC.

This clone was counted only a few times. The CDR3 region has the DNA TGTGCCACTGCCAGACTAGGCTACAATGAGCAGTTCTTC. Translation gives CATARLGYNEQFF. The genes are TRBV15 and TRBJ2-1, with a tentative D call TRBD2 (6 bases). The germline gives CDR1 LNHNV, CDR2 YYDKDF (reference sequence). This CDR3 is built from 13 residues. V gave up 9 bases and J gave up 3 bases, with 12 bases separating them.

In this sample, this clone turned up a few times. V is TRBV7-9 and J is TRBJ1-6; tentative D call: TRBD1 (5 bases). The germline V gene encodes CDR1 SEHNR and CDR2 FQNEAQ (reference sequence). Trimming stripped 4 bases from V and 8 bases from J, with 6 bases between. This CDR3 comprises 12 residues. The CDR3 protein is CASSSGDSPLHF. CDR3 coding DNA: TGTGCCAGCAGCTCGGGGGATTCACCCCTCCACTTT.

With respect to this clone: This sample also contains other DNA sequences that code for the same CDR3. The chain links TRBV3-1 (or the pseudogene TRBV3-2) to TRBJ2-1; TRBD1 might be the D (5 bases). Trimming took off 3 bases at V and 6 bases at J, with 6 bases between the two ends. Germline assignment: CDR1 LGHDT and CDR2 YNNKEL (reference sequence). The CDR3 sequence is 12 residues long. CDR3 nucleotide sequence: TGTGCCAGCAGCCAGGGGCCCAATGAGCAGTTCTTC. It translates to CASSQGPNEQFF.

V usage is TRBV2 and J usage is TRBJ1-3, with a tentative D call TRBD1 (5 bases). V dropped 6 bases and J dropped 4 bases, with 13 bases sitting between them. The CDR3 runs 14 residues. CDR1 is SNHLY and CDR2 is FYNNEI in the germline V gene. The CDR3 bases are TGTGCCAGCAGGAAGGACACGTACGGAAACACCATATATTTT. Its protein product is CASRKDTYGNTIYF.

The V call is TRBV5-1, the J call TRBJ2-2, with D perhaps TRBD2 (7 bases). CDR1 and CDR2 (germline): SGHRS, YFSETQ. CDR3 length equals 16 residues. Trimming cost V 1 base and J 0 bases, with 10 bases left between them. DNA for the CDR3: TGCGCCAGCAGCTTGAGGGGGGGCTCGAACACCGGGGAGCTGTTTTTT. It codes for CASSLRGGSNTGELFF.

The V gene is TRBV6-5, the J gene TRBJ2-7; possibly TRBD1 for D (7 bases). CDR1 and CDR2 (germline): MNHEY, SVGAGI. The CDR3 runs 12 residues. Deletions cut 5 bases from V and 6 bases from J, with 11 bases between. The CDR3 sequence is CASSKEGAEQYF. The CDR3 DNA reads TGTGCCAGCAGTAAGGAGGGGGCCGAGCAGTACTTC.

The V and J genes are TRBV2 and TRBJ1-6; TRBD1 matches at 7 bases. This CDR3 comprises 14 residues. Germline V lookup: CDR1 SNHLY, CDR2 FYNNEI. J lost 10 bases, V lost 4 bases, and 7 bases had no gene match. CDR3 protein: CASSVGGLLSPLHF. CDR3 DNA sequence: TGTGCCAGCAGTGTAGGGGGCTTGCTATCACCCCTCCACTTT. Full variable domain (remainder filled in from reference TRBV2 and TRBJ1-6): EPEVTQTPSHQVTQMGQEVILRCVPISNHLYFYWYRQILGQKVEFLVSFYNNEISEKSEIFDDQFSVERPDGSNFTLKIRSTKLEDSAMYFCASSVGGLLSPLHFGNGTRLTVT.

The CDR3 DNA is TGTGCCAGCAGCCTCGGGACTAACGAGCAGTACTTC. Its translation is CASSLGTNEQYF. The chain uses TRBV4-2 and TRBJ2-7; 7 positions match TRBD2. V trimming: 4 bases; J trimming: 5 bases; junction bases outside the gene matches: 2. This CDR3 has 12 amino acids. From germline, CDR1 is LGHNA and CDR2 YNFKEQ.

This chain joins TRBV6-1 and TRBJ2-1; TRBD2 matches 12 bases. There are 15 residues in the CDR3. Germline V gene lookup returns CDR1 MNHNS and CDR2 SASEGT. Trimming took 2 bases from V and 9 from J; bases not matched to a gene: 5. CDR3 sequence: CASSELAGGLSEQFF. In nucleotides, the CDR3 is TGTGCCAGCAGTGAACTAGCGGGAGGGTTAAGTGAGCAGTTCTTC.

This clone has more than one count but fewer than ten. The chain is built from TRBV7-8 and TRBJ1-5; D not resolved. V was cut by 5 bases and J by 6 bases, with 11 bases left in between. The CDR3 runs to 13 residues. Germline CDR1 reads SGHVS; CDR2 reads FQNEAQ. CDR3 residues: CASSLREGQPQHF. The CDR3 DNA reads TGTGCCAGCAGCCTCCGGGAAGGTCAGCCCCAGCATTTT.